The source of this T cell receptor (beta chain) is a study of OX40 agonist ivuxolimab in advanced cancers. Study-wide background: Mean age 60 years, range about 20 to 90; around 80% male. Treatment received earlier with anti-PD-1, anti-PD-L1 or anti-CTLA-4 agents was allowed, and under 50% had some. There were three patients with partial responses, one having hepatocellular carcinoma and two cutaneous melanoma.

Germline assignment: CDR1 LNHDA and CDR2 SQIVND (reference sequence). V trimming: 6 bases; J trimming: 1 base; junction bases outside the gene matches: 7. This CDR3 has 15 amino acids. Here immunoSEQ multiplex PCR was the method, and the copy in TCRdb shows in-frame clones only, minus some. The sample carries 100,000 to 150,000 clones, around 95% recorded once. A remark on this clone: Its antigen is unknown.

Notes on the study in general: By week 6 at 0.1 to 3.0 mg/kg, blood CD4+ and CD8+ T cells had expanded clonally.

Sequencing was performed on CD4+ or CD8+ T cells sorted from blood, taken in a trial of the OX40 agonist ivuxolimab. The rearrangement joins TRBV19 to TRBJ1-2, with 8 bases fitting TRBD1. This receptor was obtained from an adult with an advanced solid tumor such as melanoma, head and neck, liver or kidney cancer. The CDR3 reads CASRTTDRVNYGYTF. CDR3 nucleotide sequence: TGTGCCAGTAGAACAACGGACAGGGTTAACTATGGCTACACCTTC.